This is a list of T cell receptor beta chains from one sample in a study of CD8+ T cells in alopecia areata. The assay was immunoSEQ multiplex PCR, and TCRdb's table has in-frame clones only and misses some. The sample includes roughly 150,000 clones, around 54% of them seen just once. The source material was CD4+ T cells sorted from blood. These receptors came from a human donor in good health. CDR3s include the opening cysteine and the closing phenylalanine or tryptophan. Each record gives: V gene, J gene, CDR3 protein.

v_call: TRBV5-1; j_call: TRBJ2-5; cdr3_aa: CASSFYGGSYQETQYF
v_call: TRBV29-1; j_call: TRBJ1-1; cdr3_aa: CSVPAPGKNTEAFF
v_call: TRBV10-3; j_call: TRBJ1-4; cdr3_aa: CAISEENEKLFF
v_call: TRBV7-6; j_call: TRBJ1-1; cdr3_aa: CASSFSTDRVSTEAFF
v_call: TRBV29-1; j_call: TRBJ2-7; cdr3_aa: CSVVGRLTYEQYF
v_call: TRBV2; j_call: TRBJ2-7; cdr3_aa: CASTLTYEQYF
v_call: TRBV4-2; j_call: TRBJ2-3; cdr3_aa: CASSLIAGSDTQYF
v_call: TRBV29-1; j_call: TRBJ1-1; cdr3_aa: CSTEGLRTEAFF
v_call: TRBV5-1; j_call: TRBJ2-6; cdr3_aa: CASQRIIQGSSSGANVLTF
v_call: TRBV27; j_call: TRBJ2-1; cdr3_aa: CASSTRTSGISNEQFF
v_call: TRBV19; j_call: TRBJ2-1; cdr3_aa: CASSIGAVSYNEQFF
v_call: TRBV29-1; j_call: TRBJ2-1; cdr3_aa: CSVEERVNEQFF
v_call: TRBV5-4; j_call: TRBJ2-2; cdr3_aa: CASGYRDATGELFF
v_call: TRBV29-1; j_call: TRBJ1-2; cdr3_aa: CSAATGADYGYTF
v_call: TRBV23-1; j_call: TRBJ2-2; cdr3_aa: CASSQPPTGMNTGELFF
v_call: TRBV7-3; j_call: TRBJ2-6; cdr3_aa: CASITRGTGANVLTF
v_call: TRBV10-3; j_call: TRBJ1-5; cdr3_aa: CAISESKDQPQHF
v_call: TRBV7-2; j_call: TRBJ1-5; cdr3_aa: CASSLGQINQPQHF
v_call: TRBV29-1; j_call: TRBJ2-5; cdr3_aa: CSAKKGRETQYF
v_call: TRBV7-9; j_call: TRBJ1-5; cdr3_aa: CASSSAGGQPQHF
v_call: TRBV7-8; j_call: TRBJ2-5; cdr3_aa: CASSLDRGKETQYF
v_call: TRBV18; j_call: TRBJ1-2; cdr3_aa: CASSEGQGGYGYTF
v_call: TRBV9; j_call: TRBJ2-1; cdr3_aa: CASSVEAGGLYEQFF
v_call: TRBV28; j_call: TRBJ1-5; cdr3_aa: CASSRTGGAQPQHF
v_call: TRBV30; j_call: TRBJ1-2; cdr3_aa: CAWSVPGSYGYTF
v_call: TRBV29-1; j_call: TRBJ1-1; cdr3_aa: CSVGLGPEAFF
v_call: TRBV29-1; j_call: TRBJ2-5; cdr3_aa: CSVRQSQETQYF
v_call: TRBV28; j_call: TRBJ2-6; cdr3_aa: CASSSSQSANVLTF
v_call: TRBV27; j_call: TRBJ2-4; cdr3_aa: CASSKTSGRTDIQYF
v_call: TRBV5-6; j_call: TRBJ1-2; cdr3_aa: CASSLSSMFNGYTF
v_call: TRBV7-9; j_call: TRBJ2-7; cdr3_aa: CASSLGLGTGKSYEQYF
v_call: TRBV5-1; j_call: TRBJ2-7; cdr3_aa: CASSLADRETYEQYF
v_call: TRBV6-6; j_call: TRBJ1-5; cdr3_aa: CASREGRSNQPQHF
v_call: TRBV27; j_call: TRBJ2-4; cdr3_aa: CASRNLAKNIQYF
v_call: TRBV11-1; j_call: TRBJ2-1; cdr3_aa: CAFWLQKSSYNEQFF
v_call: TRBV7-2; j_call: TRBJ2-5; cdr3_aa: CASSLVPGLETQYF